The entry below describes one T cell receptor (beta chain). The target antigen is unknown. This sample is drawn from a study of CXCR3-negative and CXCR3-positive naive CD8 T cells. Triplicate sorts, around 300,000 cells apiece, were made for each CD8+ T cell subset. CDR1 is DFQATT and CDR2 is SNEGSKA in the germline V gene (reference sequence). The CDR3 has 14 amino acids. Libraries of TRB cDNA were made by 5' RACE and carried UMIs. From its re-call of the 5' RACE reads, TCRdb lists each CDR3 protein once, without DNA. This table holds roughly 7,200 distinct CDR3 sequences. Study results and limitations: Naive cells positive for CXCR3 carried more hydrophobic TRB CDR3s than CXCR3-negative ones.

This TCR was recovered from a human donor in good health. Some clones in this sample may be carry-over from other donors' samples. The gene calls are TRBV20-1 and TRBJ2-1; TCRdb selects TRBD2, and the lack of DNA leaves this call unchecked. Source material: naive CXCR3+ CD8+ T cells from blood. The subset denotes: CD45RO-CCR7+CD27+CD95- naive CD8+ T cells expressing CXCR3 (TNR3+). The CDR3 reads CSARGLDSYNEQFF.